This T cell receptor beta chain is from a study of beta chain features in type 1 diabetes. Investigators reverse transcribed all isolated RNA, so they sequenced expressed TCRB transcripts. Sequencing of naive, central memory and regulatory T cell samples gave an average of about 3.57 million reads. Measured with immunoSEQ multiplex PCR; TCRdb has only the in-frame clones, and not every one. Of fewer than 350,000 clones in the sample, around 20% were seen once. The V end lost 0 bases, the J end lost 0 bases, and 7 bases lay between the germline ends. Looked up from germline, CDR1 is SGHNT and CDR2 is YYREEE (reference sequence). This CDR3 is 15 amino acids long. About this clone: Its target is not known.

Study-level results: Sequencing from cDNA could over-represent high-TCR-expressing cells. Type 1 diabetes patients showed a moderate but significant shortening of TCRB CDR3s in all four CD4+ subsets. There were fewer insertions and more deletions at the VDJ junctions of type 1 diabetes patients.

The material sequenced was naive CD4+ T cells from blood. This receptor was obtained from a woman aged 18-35 years in good health. The V and J genes are TRBV5-4 and TRBJ2-1; no clear D gene. The CDR3 protein is CASSLDGFSYNEQFF. CDR3 coding DNA: TGTGCCAGCAGCTTGGACGGGTTCTCCTACAATGAGCAGTTCTTC.